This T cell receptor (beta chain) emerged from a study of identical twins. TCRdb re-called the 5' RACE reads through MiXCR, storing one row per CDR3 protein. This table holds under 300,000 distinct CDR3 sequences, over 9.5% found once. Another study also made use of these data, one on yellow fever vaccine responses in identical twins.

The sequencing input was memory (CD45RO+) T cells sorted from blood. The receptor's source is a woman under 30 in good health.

The CDR3 DNA reads TGTGCCAGCAGCACCCGGCTAGGGTGGAGCAATCAGCCCCAGCATTTT. Protein: CASSTRLGWSNQPQHF. The chain couples TRBV7-4 to TRBJ1-5; D is uncertain. Trimming left V 5 bases short and J 1 base short, with 15 bases between. Germline V CDR1 and CDR2: SGHVT, SQSDAQ. CDR3 size: 16 residues.